This T cell receptor beta chain comes out of a study of blood T cell repertoires in COVID-19. The wider study: Samples representing acute and convalescent COVID-19 were sourced from the United States, Italy and Spain. Sample material is recorded as cDNA or gDNA derived from T cells, B-cell-depleted T cells, or PBMCs.

The CDR3 is 16 amino acids. Germline V gene sequence: CDR1 LNHNV, CDR2 YYDKDF (reference sequence). The ends were cut back, 0 bases at V and 3 bases at J, with 15 bases in the middle. In the original analysis: Estimated nucleated cell counts came from reference gene primer amplification. Libraries were prepared by immunoSEQ multiplex PCR; TCRdb keeps only in-frame clonotypes and omits some of them. That table gives V, J and clone size, and the DNA gave D and trimming. The data hold 140,000 or so clones, with 88% observed a single time. A Seattle source enrolled patients during active infection and followed them longitudinally.

Sequencing was carried out using peripheral blood. This TCR was sampled from a human donor with COVID-19, enrolled during active disease. The donor label of this sample is uncertain. The chain joins TRBV15 to TRBJ2-7, with D maybe TRBD2 (7 bases). The CDR3 sequence is CATSRDGGGASYEQYF. The CDR3 nucleotides are TGTGCCACCAGCAGAGATGGAGGGGGGGCTAGCTACGAGCAGTACTTC.